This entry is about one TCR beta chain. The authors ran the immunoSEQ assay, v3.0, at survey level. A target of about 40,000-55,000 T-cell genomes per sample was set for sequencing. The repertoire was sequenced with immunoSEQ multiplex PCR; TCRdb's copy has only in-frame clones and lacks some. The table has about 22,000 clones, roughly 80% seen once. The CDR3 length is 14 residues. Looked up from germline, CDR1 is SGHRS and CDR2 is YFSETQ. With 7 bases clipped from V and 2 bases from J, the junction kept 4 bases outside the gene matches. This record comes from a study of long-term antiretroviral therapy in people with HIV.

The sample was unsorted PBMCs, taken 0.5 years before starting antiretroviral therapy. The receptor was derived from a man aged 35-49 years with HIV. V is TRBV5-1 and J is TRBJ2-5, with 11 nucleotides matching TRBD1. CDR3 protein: CASFRDRGQETQYF. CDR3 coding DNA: TGCGCCAGCTTCCGGGACAGGGGGCAAGAGACCCAGTACTTC. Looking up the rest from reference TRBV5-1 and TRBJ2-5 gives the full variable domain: KAGVTQTPRYLIKTRGQQVTLSCSPISGHRSVSWYQQTPGQGLQFLFEYFSETQRNKGNFPGRFSGRQFSNSRSEMNVSTLELGDSALYLCASFRDRGQETQYFGPGTRLLVL.